Listed here are 23 T cell receptor beta chains from one sample, sequenced in a study of blood T cell repertoires in COVID-19. The table came from immunoSEQ multiplex PCR; TCRdb's copy has only in-frame clones and leaves some out. The sample holds 68,000 or so clones; over 75% are singletons and the top ten take 2% to 2.5%. Sequenced input: peripheral blood. Source of these receptors: a human donor in a cohort sampled during active COVID-19.

The V and J genes are TRBV28 and TRBJ2-5; weak D call: TRBD2 (5 bases). CDR3 size: 12 residues. Germline assignment: CDR1 MDHEN and CDR2 SYDVKM. Trimming left V 6 bases short and J 1 base short, with 6 bases between. The DNA of the CDR3 is TGTGCCAGCAGCACTAGCCAAGAGACCCAGTACTTC. Protein product: CASSTSQETQYF.

CDR3 nucleotide sequence: TGTGCCAGCAGCCATCCGGGACTAGCTCAAGAGACCCAGTACTTC. Translated: CASSHPGLAQETQYF. V usage is TRBV11-2 and J usage is TRBJ2-5, with 9 bases lining up with TRBD2. The V segment lost 5 bases and the J segment 2 bases; nucleotides outside the gene matches: 6. Per germline, CDR1 SGHAT and CDR2 FQNNGV. The CDR3 covers 15 residues.

This clone was seen a single time. The chain recombines TRBV5-4 with TRBJ1-2, with 9 bases identical to TRBD1. CDR3 length equals 16 residues. The germline V gene has CDR1 SGHNT and CDR2 YYREEE (reference sequence). After removal of 4 bases from V and 0 bases from J, the junction contained 7 bases not matched to a gene. CDR3 bases: TGTGCCAGCAGCAGGGACAGGGTCGAACCTAACTATGGCTACACCTTC. It yields the protein CASSRDRVEPNYGYTF.

This clone was found once. The chain combines TRBV30 with TRBJ2-3, with 7 bases fitting TRBD1. The CDR3 spans 15 residues. Trimming at V came to 1 base and at J to 4 bases, leaving 8 bases not matched to a gene. Germline V lookup: CDR1 GTSNPN, CDR2 SVGIG (reference sequence). The CDR3 loop is CAWSAGQVFSDTQYF. CDR3 bases: TGTGCCTGGAGTGCAGGACAGGTCTTTTCAGATACGCAGTATTTT.

The chain uses TRBV6-1 and TRBJ2-1; 10 nucleotides agree with TRBD2. V lost 4 bases, J lost 0 bases, and 15 bases stayed unmatched. From germline, CDR1 is MNHNS and CDR2 SASEGT. CDR3 size: 20 residues. In DNA, the CDR3 is TGTGCCAGCAGTGTTCTTCACCCGGGACTAGCGCCGAGCTCCTACAATGAGCAGTTCTTC. Its protein is CASSVLHPGLAPSSYNEQFF.

V and J are TRBV24-1 and TRBJ1-2; TRBD1 might be the D (5 bases). Trimming shortened V by 1 base and J by 5 bases, and 10 bases separated the two germline ends. This CDR3 has 14 residues. The germline V gene encodes CDR1 KGHDR and CDR2 SFDVKD. The CDR3 region is CATSDFRGSYGYTF. Here the CDR3 DNA reads TGTGCCACCAGTGATTTTAGGGGAAGTTATGGCTACACCTTC.

The J gene is TRBJ2-3, the V gene TRBV3-1 (or the pseudogene TRBV3-2); D gene unclear. CDR1 is LGHDT, CDR2 YNNKEL, per germline (reference sequence). CDR3 length: 14 amino acids. The ends were cut back, 0 bases at V and 4 bases at J, with 8 bases in the middle. In DNA, the CDR3 is TGTGCCAGCAGCCAAGAGGCGACTTCAGATACGCAGTATTTT. It yields the protein CASSQEATSDTQYF.

This clone was counted once. This chain connects TRBV2 to TRBJ1-6; 9 bases agree with TRBD1. In germline, CDR1 is SNHLY, CDR2 FYNNEI. The CDR3 has 15 residues. V lost 6 bases to trimming and J lost 5 bases; unmatched junction nucleotides: 5. CDR3 coding DNA: TGTGCCAGCAGACCCGGGACAGGGCATAATTCACCCCTCCACTTT. Amino acid sequence: CASRPGTGHNSPLHF.

The chain recombines TRBV18 with TRBJ2-3; the match to TRBD1 covers 8 bases. The germline V gene has CDR1 KGHSH and CDR2 LQKENI. Germline trimming cut 3 bases from V and 8 bases from J; bases unmatched to any gene: 10. The CDR3 loop spans 15 amino acids. CDR3 bases: TGTGCCAGCTCACCTCCCGGACAGGGAACGATTACGCAGTATTTT. Encoded protein: CASSPPGQGTITQYF.

This clone occurred once. V and J are TRBV9 and TRBJ2-1, with TRBD2 as a possible D gene (6 bases). V lost 0 bases and J 0 bases, leaving 19 bases between the germline ends. CDR3 size: 19 residues. In germline, CDR1 is SGDLS, CDR2 YYNGEE. Here the CDR3 reads CASSVARGGAVSSYNEQFF. The DNA for the CDR3 is TGTGCCAGCAGCGTAGCTAGGGGAGGAGCGGTCAGCTCCTACAATGAGCAGTTCTTC. The full variable domain, completed using reference TRBV9 and TRBJ2-1, is DSGVTQTPKHLITATGQRVTLRCSPRSGDLSVYWYQQSLDQGLQFLIQYYNGEERAKGNILERFSAQQFPDLHSELNLSSLELGDSALYFCASSVARGGAVSSYNEQFFGPGTRLTVL.

This clone was observed a few times. The chain has TRBV30 and TRBJ2-7, with D possibly matching TRBD1 (7 bases). Germline lookup yields CDR1 GTSNPN and CDR2 SVGIG (reference sequence). The CDR3 covers 14 residues. Trimming stripped 4 bases from V and 1 base from J, with 14 bases between. CDR3 nucleotides: TGTGCCTGGATGGCACAGGGGACTTCCTACGAGCAGTACTTC. Translated, it gives CAWMAQGTSYEQYF.

This rearrangement joins TRBV27 to TRBJ2-1, with 11 nucleotides matching TRBD2. CDR3 length: 15 amino acids. Losses at the gene ends were 4 bases for V and 8 bases for J; bases not matched to a gene: 7. Germline-derived CDR1 and CDR2 are MNHEY and SMNVEV (reference sequence). The CDR3 sequence: CASSSQLAGDDEQFF. The CDR3, as DNA: TGTGCCAGCAGTTCCCAACTAGCGGGAGACGATGAGCAGTTCTTC.

The chain carries TRBV13 and TRBJ2-3, with D possibly TRBD1 on 5 matching bases. There are 12 residues in the CDR3. V was shortened by 5 bases and J by 11 bases, with 14 bases between the two germline ends. Germline V CDR1 and CDR2: PRHDT, FYEKMQ (reference sequence). The DNA of the CDR3 is TGTGCCAGCAGCGCGCAGGGTAGAGGGCAGTATTTT. Translating it yields CASSAQGRGQYF. Combining the CDR3 with reference TRBV13 and TRBJ2-3 gives the whole variable domain AAGVIQSPRHLIKEKRETATLKCYPIPRHDTVYWYQQGPGQDPQFLISFYEKMQSDKGSIPDRFSAQQFSDYHSELNMSSLELGDSALYFCASSAQGRGQYFGPGTRLTVL.

This chain connects TRBV13 to TRBJ2-7, with no clear D. The V end was cut by 1 base, the J end by 1 base, with 2 bases between. Germline lookup yields CDR1 PRHDT and CDR2 FYEKMQ (reference sequence). This CDR3 comprises 12 residues. The CDR3 protein is CASSLASYEQYF. CDR3 DNA sequence: TGTGCCAGCAGCTTAGCTTCCTACGAGCAGTACTTC. The full variable domain, with the rest looked up from reference TRBV13 and TRBJ2-7, is AAGVIQSPRHLIKEKRETATLKCYPIPRHDTVYWYQQGPGQDPQFLISFYEKMQSDKGSIPDRFSAQQFSDYHSELNMSSLELGDSALYFCASSLASYEQYFGPGTRLTVT.

V is TRBV7-8 and J is TRBJ2-6, with 8 bases matching TRBD1. Germline-derived CDR1 and CDR2 are SGHVS and FQNEAQ. The J segment lost 4 bases and the V segment lost 1 base, leaving 3 bases of the junction unmatched. This CDR3 region has 16 residues. The CDR3 sequence is CASSLGTGSGANVLTF. The CDR3 coding sequence is TGTGCCAGCAGCTTAGGGACAGGGTCCGGGGCCAACGTCCTGACTTTC.

V and J are TRBV18 and TRBJ1-1; possible D gene TRBD1, 6 bases. Germline-derived CDR1 and CDR2 are KGHSH and LQKENI. The ends were cut back, 4 bases at V and 0 bases at J, with 9 bases in the middle. CDR3 size: 14 residues. This CDR3 is CASSLGTLNTEAFF. The CDR3 DNA reads as TGTGCCAGCTCACTCGGGACATTGAACACTGAAGCTTTCTTT.

This clone showed up just once. The chain has TRBV11-2 and TRBJ1-2; D might be TRBD1 (5 bases). Germline lookup yields CDR1 SGHAT and CDR2 FQNNGV. This CDR3 has 13 residues. V was trimmed by 5 bases and J by 1 base, leaving 8 bases between them. The CDR3 reads CASSLQDNYGYTF. Written as DNA, the CDR3 is TGTGCCAGCAGCCTACAGGATAACTATGGCTACACCTTC.

The V gene is TRBV11-2, the J gene TRBJ1-5; D gene uncertain. V was pared by 5 bases and J by 11 bases, with 13 bases between. This CDR3 is 12 amino acids long. Per germline, CDR1 SGHAT and CDR2 FQNNGV. CDR3 loop: CASSPPGGSQHF. The CDR3 nucleotides are TGTGCCAGCAGCCCTCCGGGTGGGTCCCAGCATTTT.

The chain employs TRBV20-1 and TRBJ2-1; 10 bases are shared with TRBD2. The germline CDR1 and CDR2 sequences are DFQATT and SNEGSKA (reference sequence). CDR3 length: 16 amino acids. Trimming at V came to 3 bases and at J to 5 bases, leaving 10 bases not matched to a gene. CDR3 protein: CSASAASGSRNNEQFF. DNA of the CDR3: TGCAGTGCTAGTGCGGCTAGCGGGAGTCGGAACAATGAGCAGTTCTTC.

The gene calls are TRBV7-6 and TRBJ2-2, with 11 nucleotides matching TRBD1. There are 17 residues in the CDR3. V lost 2 bases, J lost 5 bases, and 7 bases stayed unmatched. From germline, CDR1 is SGHVS and CDR2 FNYEAQ. CDR3 nucleotide sequence: TGTGCCAGCAGCTTACCTAGGACAGGGGGCCGTACCGGGGAGCTGTTTTTT. Its translation is CASSLPRTGGRTGELFF.

J is TRBJ1-4 and V is TRBV18; maybe TRBD1 (5 bases). The V gene's germline CDR1 is KGHSH and CDR2 LQKENI. The CDR3 runs 15 residues. Trimming cost V 3 bases and J 0 bases, with 8 bases left between them. The CDR3 region is CASSPTASTNEKLFF. In DNA form, the CDR3 reads TGTGCCAGCTCACCGACAGCATCAACTAATGAAAAACTGTTTTTT.

The J gene is TRBJ1-3, the V gene TRBV13; possibly TRBD1 for D (6 bases). Trimming stripped 0 bases from V and 4 bases from J, with 19 bases between. This CDR3 is built from 18 residues. CDR1 is PRHDT, CDR2 FYEKMQ, per germline (reference sequence). DNA for the CDR3: TGTGCCAGCAGCTTAGGGGCTGACAGGACCACAAGGGGAAACACCATATATTTT. Amino acid sequence: CASSLGADRTTRGNTIYF.

The rearrangement joins TRBV23-1 to TRBJ2-3; 9 nucleotides line up with TRBD1. TRBV23-1 is an ORF, with its function uncertain. Trimming took 4 bases from V and 3 from J; bases not matched to a gene: 8. CDR3 size: 16 residues. CDR3 nucleotides: TGCGCCAGCAGTCTCCCCAGGACAGGGGTTACAGATACGCAGTATTTT. This encodes CASSLPRTGVTDTQYF.